This T cell receptor (beta chain) was documented in a study of T cell responses to AZD1222 COVID-19 vaccine. Study results and caveats: CD4 TCRs linked to vaccination spanned spike, dominating at 160-218 and 743-854. Clonal diversity was possibly underestimated, and white British individuals and females predominated among donors. In the spike-specific TCR repertoire, nearly half reportedly target unmutated variant regions.

Produced via immunoSEQ multiplex PCR; TCRdb's table is partial and in-frame only. The table shows approximately 74,000 clones, with roughly 85% occurring only once. Some second doses came at about 4 weeks and others at about 12 weeks; these were pooled. In regard to this clone: What it recognizes is unknown.

This CDR3 has 15 amino acids. J was trimmed by 6 bases and V by 4 bases; bases with no gene match: 4. Germline values: CDR1 KGHSH, CDR2 LQKENI. This TCR was recovered from an adult who received the AZD1222 COVID-19 vaccine. The chain combines TRBV18 with TRBJ2-1, with 12 bases that match TRBD2. Sequenced here: peripheral blood, sampled 28 days after the second AZD1222 dose. Here the CDR3 DNA reads TGTGCCAGCTCACAGACTAGCGGGAGTGGCAATGAGCAGTTCTTC. Amino acids: CASSQTSGSGNEQFF.